Each of the 5 T cell receptor beta chains below was sequenced from the same sample in a study of T cell changes during pregnancy in multiple sclerosis. Method: immunoSEQ multiplex PCR; TCRdb's copy keeps in-frame clones and lacks some. The sample holds approximately 18,000 clones, approximately 84% seen once. This specimen consisted of CD8+ T cells from peripheral blood mononuclear cells, obtained in the second trimester of pregnancy. These receptors all come from a female donor in good health, enrolled as a control in a pregnancy study.

The chain has TRBV6-5 and TRBJ1-1; D is ambiguous. This CDR3 is built from 13 residues. CDR1 and CDR2 (germline): MNHEY, SVGAGI. Trimming shortened V by 7 bases and J by 6 bases, and 15 bases separated the two germline ends. The DNA for the CDR3 is TGTGCCAGCACCTCGAGCGGGTACGCTGAAGCTTTCTTT. Translation gives CASTSSGYAEAFF.

The V gene is TRBV12-5, the J gene TRBJ2-3; D not resolved. The CDR3 sequence is 15 residues long. CDR1 and CDR2 from the germline V gene are LGHNT and FRNRAP. The V end was cut by 2 bases, the J end by 0 bases, with 9 bases between. CDR3 bases: TGTGCTAGTGGTTTGCCCCCTCCCAGCACAGATACGCAGTATTTT. It codes for CASGLPPPSTDTQYF. Variable domain in full (rest from reference TRBV12-5 and TRBJ2-3): DARVTQTPRHKVTEMGQEVTMRCQPILGHNTVFWYRQTMMQGLELLAYFRNRAPLDDSGMPKDRFSAEMPDATLATLKIQPSEPRDSAVYFCASGLPPPSTDTQYFGPGTRLTVL.

This clone was seen a handful of times. The chain recombines TRBV5-6 with TRBJ1-1; TRBD1 aligns across 10 bases. Trimming took 3 bases from V and 7 from J; bases not matched to a gene: 3. CDR1 is SGHDT and CDR2 is YYEEEE in the germline V gene. The length of the CDR3 is 13 residues. The CDR3 here is CASSWGQGIEAFF. The DNA of the CDR3 is TGTGCCAGCAGCTGGGGACAGGGGATTGAAGCTTTCTTT.

The chain uses TRBV19 and TRBJ2-3; D remains ambiguous. The germline V gene encodes CDR1 LNHDA and CDR2 SQIVND (reference sequence). The CDR3 runs 13 residues. Deletions cut 3 bases from V and 4 bases from J, with 8 bases between. DNA for the CDR3: TGTGCCAGTAGTATCCGGGTTTCAGATACGCAGTATTTT. Its protein product is CASSIRVSDTQYF.

The V and J genes are TRBV28 and TRBJ1-2, with D perhaps matching TRBD1 (6 bases). Germline values: CDR1 MDHEN, CDR2 SYDVKM. Trimming cost V 5 bases and J 3 bases, with 10 bases left between them. This CDR3 contains 13 residues. CDR3 DNA sequence: TGTGCCAGCAGTATGACAGGCGACTATGGCTACACCTTC. Its translation is CASSMTGDYGYTF.